This T cell receptor (beta chain) was found in a study of blood T cells in healthy people across ages. CDR1 is MGHRA and CDR2 is YSYEKL in the germline V gene. CDR3 size: 17 residues. Then a second PCR, running about 7 to 11 cycles, was carried out with a sample-barcoded 5' primer and a J-beta primer mix. Using its own MiXCR run on the 5' RACE reads, TCRdb lists one record per CDR3 protein. The sample includes 1.5 million to 2 million distinct CDR3 sequences, 28% of them seen just once. This clonotype was recorded a few times. Possible read error: a much larger clone is one base away. Sequencing was performed on blood. The V gene is TRBV4-1, the J gene TRBJ2-3, with unresolved D. The TCR comes from a woman in her twenties or thirties in good health. CDR3 nucleotides: TGCGCCAGCAACCAAGCCACCGGACCACTTCTTACGGATACGCAGTATTTT. As protein: CASNQATGPLLTDTQYF.